This T cell receptor (beta chain) was documented in a study of Ad26.COV2.S vaccination and SARS-CoV-2 variants. As for the study in general: Of the COV1001 trial arms, the Ad26.COV2.S arm included the donor. Ad26.COV2.S was injected intramuscularly once or twice, 56 days apart.

Assay: immunoSEQ multiplex PCR; the TCRdb copy retains only in-frame clones and omits some. Altogether approximately 360,000 clones are present, roughly four fifths being singletons, with the ten largest covering around 7.3%. This clone was detected only once. Its antigen is unidentified. Whole-study results and caveats: Relative to placebo recipients, vaccine recipients exhibited elevated spike-specific TCR breadth. Assessments of TCR breadth and depth may have underestimated the total T cell responses.

Documented treatment: around 19 received Ad26.COV2.S at low or high dose, single or two shots; roughly 5 received placebo; per-sample allocation not given. All samples were drawn on day 63, counting from the first vaccine or placebo injection. Trimming left V 4 bases short and J 4 bases short, with 8 bases between. The CDR3 totals 13 residues. Germline V lookup: CDR1 SGHRS, CDR2 YFSETQ. The sequence came from a person aged 18-60 years who received the Ad26.COV2.S COVID-19 vaccine or a placebo. The sequences come from peripheral blood, collected in a trial of Ad26.COV2.S vaccine versus placebo. The chain employs TRBV5-1 and TRBJ2-2; TRBD2 might be the D (5 bases). The CDR3 DNA follows: TGCGCCAGCAGCACCAGCGGCACCGGGGAGCTGTTTTTT. As protein: CASSTSGTGELFF.